A selection of T cell receptor beta chains follows, all from one sample in a study of monozygotic twins with inflammatory bowel disease. Reprocessing the 5' RACE reads, TCRdb reports a single entry for every CDR3 protein and omits DNA. Reported are around 370,000 distinct CDR3 sequences; the ten largest clones contain 2.5% to 3%. The sample consisted of blood. The receptor source for this set is a human donor with ulcerative colitis or Crohn's disease, or a healthy co-twin of an affected twin (not recorded which). Both conserved end residues are part of each CDR3.

j_gene	v_gene	CDR3aa
TRBJ2-3	TRBV4-2	CASSPSTSGGRTDTQYF
TRBJ1-1	TRBV29-1	CSVDQVNLEAFF
TRBJ1-5	TRBV6-1	CASRRTGVSNQPQHF
TRBJ2-1	TRBV5-1	CASRLDRGWDEQFF
TRBJ1-1	TRBV5-1	CASSSDQGTREAFF
TRBJ1-1	TRBV7-3	CASSPQGEKAFF
TRBJ2-7	TRBV19	CASSLDTDLSYEQYF
TRBJ1-1	TRBV4-3	CASSRGQGPGNEAFF
TRBJ2-3	TRBV7-3	CASSWDRGEDTQYF
TRBJ1-1	TRBV2	CASRRDRGDTEAFF
TRBJ2-7	TRBV28	CASSSRTGTYYEQYF
TRBJ1-5	TRBV11-2	CASSLGQGVSFPQPQHF
TRBJ1-1	TRBV7-9	CASSLSGRTEAFF
TRBJ1-5	TRBV19	CASRRTGRNQPQHF
TRBJ2-3	TRBV11-2	CASGGDSTDTQYF
TRBJ2-3	TRBV28	CASSLRIDSGGRTDTQYF
TRBJ1-6	TRBV30	CAWTPQLGPYNSPLHF
TRBJ2-3	TRBV9	CASSVGATDTQYF
TRBJ2-7	TRBV11-3	CASSQSGTPSYEQYF
TRBJ1-5	TRBV6-6	CASRWTEHQPQHF
TRBJ2-7	TRBV24-1	CATSSSRDNGYEQYF
TRBJ1-1	TRBV12-3/TRBV12-4	CASSLATGTEAFF
TRBJ1-6	TRBV7-2	CASSLIGGQYNSPLHF
TRBJ2-1	TRBV28	CASRPSPGETRFF
TRBJ2-4	TRBV19	CASSTLDQLAKNIQYF
TRBJ2-7	TRBV12-3/TRBV12-4	CASSRRTGGADEQYF
TRBJ2-1	TRBV7-2	CASSSMPGGAWNEQFF
TRBJ1-2	TRBV7-8	CASSFAGPANYGYTF
TRBJ2-7	TRBV6-1	CASREAGLYSYEQYF
TRBJ1-2	TRBV18	CASSDRTGNYGYTF
TRBJ2-7	TRBV13	CASSLGQGDRVHF
TRBJ2-7	TRBV15	CATRGCNSYEQYF
TRBJ1-2	TRBV5-8	CASRDPPSDGLLGGYTF
TRBJ1-1	TRBV12-3/TRBV12-4	CASSPGQGRANTEAFF
TRBJ1-2	TRBV12-5	CASGLSSREGGQRGYTF
TRBJ2-5	TRBV19	CASSIDRGLKPQETQYF
TRBJ2-1	TRBV5-1	CASSLQGAQNEQFF
TRBJ1-1	TRBV7-2	CASSSRTTLRGTEAFF
TRBJ2-3	TRBV7-6	CASSPTGDTQYF
TRBJ1-6	TRBV27	CASSLFSPGRTGAVNSPLHF
TRBJ2-1	TRBV3-1	CASSQDRGLAGGPFF
TRBJ2-5	TRBV5-6	CDSSSDLILGTQYF
TRBJ2-2	TRBV7-9	CASSPPGQMSTGELFF
TRBJ2-2	TRBV3-1	CASSLPGEGGAGELFF
TRBJ2-7	TRBV9	CASSVAPQVTYEQYF
TRBJ2-3	TRBV7-6	CASSSLVADTQYF
TRBJ2-1	TRBV4-3	CASSQREGHEQFF
TRBJ1-3	TRBV6-5	CASSFRIGGGKAGNTIYF
TRBJ1-1	TRBV7-9	CASSDGTVLNTEAFF
TRBJ2-2	TRBV7-6	CASSLESGANTGELFF